These 30 T cell receptor beta chains came from one sample sequenced in a study of beta chain features in type 1 diabetes. Study results and limitations: People with Type 1 diabetes carried modestly yet significantly shorter TCRB CDR3s in all four CD4+ subsets.

Expressed TCRB transcripts were sequenced because the entire RNA isolate underwent reverse transcription. This table comes from immunoSEQ multiplex PCR, and its TCRdb copy is limited to in-frame clones, with some not included. The sample records some 150,000 clones, about 13% being singletons. These receptors' antigens are unknown. The sequenced sample consisted of central memory CD4+ T cells from blood. The receptors were gathered from a man between 18 and 29 years old with type 1 diabetes.

This clone was detected only a few times. The V call is TRBV4-1, the J call TRBJ1-5; no clear D gene. CDR3 length equals 13 residues. Germline V gene lookup returns CDR1 MGHRA and CDR2 YSYEKL. V gave up 4 bases and J gave up 1 base, with 5 bases separating them. CDR3 region: CASSPTSNQPQHF. CDR3 DNA sequence: TGCGCCAGCAGCCCAACGAGCAATCAGCCCCAGCATTTT.

This clone has a handful of counts. The chain carries TRBV5-1 and TRBJ2-2, with 10 bases aligning to TRBD2. The CDR3 totals 19 residues. The V and J ends lost 1 base and 0 bases, in that order; junction bases with no gene match: 9. Germline V gene data show CDR1 as SGHRS and CDR2 as YFSETQ. CDR3: CASSLYGTSAAPNTGELFF. In DNA, the CDR3 is TGCGCCAGCAGCTTGTATGGGACTAGCGCGGCCCCGAACACCGGGGAGCTGTTTTTT.

In the case of this clone: The sample holds other DNA sequences that translate to the same CDR3. The gene calls are TRBV20-1 and TRBJ1-1; no clear D. CDR1 and CDR2 from the germline V gene are DFQATT and SNEGSKA (reference sequence). The V and J ends lost 4 bases and 1 base respectively, with 4 bases between them. The CDR3 covers 11 residues. The chain's CDR3 is CSATENTEAFF. Here the CDR3 DNA reads TGCAGTGCTACAGAGAACACTGAAGCTTTCTTT.

This clone has only a few counts. The chain recombines TRBV29-1 with TRBJ2-1; TRBD2 aligns across 12 bases. This CDR3 spans 14 amino acids. Trimming at V came to 5 bases and at J to 4 bases, leaving 3 bases not matched to a gene. The germline V gene encodes CDR1 SQVTM and CDR2 ANQGSEA. DNA of the CDR3: TGCAGCGTTCAACTAGCGGGGGGTTACAATGAGCAGTTCTTC. Residues: CSVQLAGGYNEQFF.

The V and J genes are TRBV10-3 and TRBJ2-3, with 7 bases identical to TRBD2. Germline-derived CDR1 and CDR2 are ENHRY and SYGVKD. This CDR3 region has 15 residues. J lost 1 base, V lost 2 bases, and 3 bases had no gene match. The CDR3, as DNA: TGTGCCATCAGTGAGGCTAGCGGACGCACAGATACGCAGTATTTT. The encoded protein is CAISEASGRTDTQYF.

In its sample, this clone was seen a few times. In nucleotides, the CDR3 is TGTGCCTGGACGAATACAGGGGGCTTTTGGTATGGCTACACCTTC. It specifies CAWTNTGGFWYGYTF. The genes are TRBV30 and TRBJ1-2; the match to TRBD1 covers 9 bases. Unmatched junction bases numbered 11, after V lost 4 bases and J lost 5 bases. The CDR3 spans 15 residues. Looked up from germline, CDR1 is GTSNPN and CDR2 is SVGIG (reference sequence).

This clone was detected only a few times. The chain combines TRBV29-1 with TRBJ1-1, with a tentative D call TRBD1 (5 bases). The CDR3 has 15 amino acids. With 5 bases removed from V and 1 base from J, the gap between germline ends came to 17 bases. Germline V gene lookup returns CDR1 SQVTM and CDR2 ANQGSEA. The CDR3 DNA reads TGCAGCGTTCGTGCGTGGGGGGTAACGAACACTGAAGCTTTCTTT. As protein: CSVRAWGVTNTEAFF.

The chain joins TRBV5-1 to TRBJ2-5; tentatively, D is TRBD2 (6 bases). V lost 2 bases and J 5 bases, leaving 19 bases between the germline ends. CDR3 length: 16 residues. CDR1 and CDR2 (germline): SGHRS, YFSETQ. CDR3 in DNA: TGCGCCAGCAGCTTCGCCGGGCTGGGAGGTATGGAGACCCAGTACTTC. It specifies CASSFAGLGGMETQYF. Full variable domain (remainder filled in from reference TRBV5-1 and TRBJ2-5): KAGVTQTPRYLIKTRGQQVTLSCSPISGHRSVSWYQQTPGQGLQFLFEYFSETQRNKGNFPGRFSGRQFSNSRSEMNVSTLELGDSALYLCASSFAGLGGMETQYFGPGTRLLVL.

This clone was recorded many times. The chain joins TRBV4-1 to TRBJ1-2, with D uncertain. This CDR3 region has 14 residues. The germline CDR1 and CDR2 sequences are MGHRA and YSYEKL. V shed 0 bases and J shed 2 bases, with 7 bases lying between them. Here the CDR3 reads CASSQETGNYGYTF. The CDR3 coding sequence is TGCGCCAGCAGCCAAGAGACGGGCAACTATGGCTACACCTTC.

The chain employs TRBV11-2 and TRBJ2-5, with 7 positions matching TRBD2. CDR3 length: 14 residues. Germline-derived CDR1 and CDR2 are SGHAT and FQNNGV. After removal of 5 bases from V and 2 bases from J, the junction contained 5 bases not matched to a gene. Here the CDR3 DNA reads TGTGCCAGCAGCCACCCCGGGAGGCAAGAGACCCAGTACTTC. Translated, it gives CASSHPGRQETQYF.

This chain uses TRBV5-1 with TRBJ2-3; D tentatively reads TRBD1 or TRBD2 (6 bases each). The germline V and J ends were trimmed by 4 bases and 6 bases, with 21 bases remaining between them. The CDR3 is made up of 16 amino acids. Germline V CDR1 and CDR2: SGHRS, YFSETQ. CDR3 amino acids: CASSPGGGGKWDTQYF. In nucleotides, the CDR3 is TGCGCCAGCAGCCCCGGAGGAGGGGGGAAGTGGGATACGCAGTATTTT. The variable domain in full, completed from reference TRBV5-1 and TRBJ2-3, reads KAGVTQTPRYLIKTRGQQVTLSCSPISGHRSVSWYQQTPGQGLQFLFEYFSETQRNKGNFPGRFSGRQFSNSRSEMNVSTLELGDSALYLCASSPGGGGKWDTQYFGPGTRLTVL.

This clone showed up just a few times. The V and J genes are TRBV7-9 and TRBJ2-3, with 8 bases aligning to TRBD2. The CDR3 consists of 15 residues. CDR1 and CDR2 (germline): SEHNR, FQNEAQ (reference sequence). Trimming at V came to 0 bases and at J to 8 bases, leaving 7 bases not matched to a gene. The CDR3: CASSLAGTSPGTQYF. The CDR3, as DNA: TGTGCCAGCAGCTTAGCGGGGACTAGTCCTGGTACGCAGTATTTT. The full variable domain, in which reference TRBV7-9 and TRBJ2-3 provide the parts outside the CDR3, is DTGVSQNPRHKITKRGQNVTFRCDPISEHNRLYWYRQTLGQGPEFLTYFQNEAQLEKSRLLSDRFSAERPKGSFSTLEIQRTEQGDSAMYLCASSLAGTSPGTQYFGPGTRLTVL.

This clone appeared a few times. The gene calls are TRBV29-1 and TRBJ1-2; a possible D gene is TRBD1 (5 bases). Germline values: CDR1 SQVTM, CDR2 ANQGSEA. CDR3 length: 15 residues. V lost 7 bases to trimming and J lost 5 bases, with 23 bases between them. CDR3 residues: CSARSGTAMGYGYTF. CDR3 DNA sequence: TGCAGCGCACGATCCGGGACCGCGATGGGGTATGGCTACACCTTC.

The chain employs TRBV19 and TRBJ1-3; tentative D call: TRBD1 (6 bases). The CDR3 loop spans 14 amino acids. In germline, CDR1 is LNHDA, CDR2 SQIVND (reference sequence). Trimming took off 4 bases at V and 1 base at J, with 8 bases between the two ends. CDR3 in DNA: TGTGCCAGTAGTACAGGACAGTCTGGAAACACCATATATTTT. It specifies CASSTGQSGNTIYF.

As to this clone: Other nucleotide sequences in the sample specify the same CDR3. The chain recombines TRBV30 with TRBJ1-3; D gene uncertain. V gave up 0 bases and J gave up 1 base, with 4 bases separating them. CDR1 is GTSNPN and CDR2 is SVGIG in the germline V gene (reference sequence). This CDR3 comprises 13 residues. The CDR3 DNA is TGTGCCTGGAGTGTGGGTTCTGGAAACACCATATATTTT. This sequence encodes CAWSVGSGNTIYF.

DNA of the CDR3: TGTGCCATCCTCGAGGGAGCATCGAAACGAATTCAGTACTTC. It yields the protein CAILEGASKRIQYF. This chain joins TRBV6-1 and TRBJ2-4; D perhaps matches TRBD2 (5 bases). In germline, CDR1 is MNHNS, CDR2 SASEGT. The CDR3 sequence is 14 residues long. Trimming removed 10 bases at V and 10 bases at J, with 23 bases between.

The table lists this clone with a few counts. The chain links TRBV7-9 to TRBJ2-5; no reliable D call. This CDR3 region has 14 residues. V lost 6 bases, J lost 1 base, and 12 bases lay in between. The germline V gene has CDR1 SEHNR and CDR2 FQNEAQ (reference sequence). The CDR3 region has the DNA TGTGCCAGCAGGCCCGAGGAGATCCAAGAGACCCAGTACTTC. Encoded protein: CASRPEEIQETQYF.

The sample holds a few counts of this clone. J is TRBJ2-3 and V is TRBV29-1; D possibly corresponds to TRBD2 (6 bases). Germline CDR1 reads SQVTM; CDR2 reads ANQGSEA. This CDR3 has 12 residues. The V end was cut by 8 bases, the J end by 7 bases, with 16 bases between. CDR3 amino acids: CSTSGTGNTQYF. CDR3 sequence (DNA): TGCAGCACCTCCGGGACTGGAAATACGCAGTATTTT.

This chain joins TRBV27 and TRBJ2-7; D is ambiguous. V lost 5 bases and J 2 bases, leaving 16 bases between the germline ends. The CDR3 sequence is 15 residues long. Germline-derived CDR1 and CDR2 are MNHEY and SMNVEV (reference sequence). The CDR3 loop is CASSLLAANTYEQYF. Here the CDR3 DNA reads TGTGCCAGCAGTCTCTTGGCAGCCAATACCTACGAGCAGTACTTC.

This clone was counted between two and nine times. The V call is TRBV20-1, the J call TRBJ1-2, with a tentative D call TRBD1 (5 bases). This CDR3 has 11 residues. The germline V and J ends were trimmed by 3 bases and 12 bases, with 14 bases remaining between them. The germline V gene has CDR1 DFQATT and CDR2 SNEGSKA (reference sequence). CDR3 DNA sequence: TGCAGTGCTAGCCTCGGGTGGGGCAACACCTTC. It specifies CSASLGWGNTF.

This clone was seen a handful of times. The rearrangement joins TRBV5-4 to TRBJ1-2, with D possibly being TRBD1 (6 bases). The CDR3 has 15 amino acids. Germline CDR1 is SGHNT and CDR2 is YYREEE (reference sequence). Deletions cut 3 bases from V and 6 bases from J, with 18 bases between. Here the CDR3 reads CASSSTGKGSHGYTF. Here the CDR3 DNA reads TGTGCCAGCAGCTCCACAGGGAAAGGTTCGCATGGCTACACCTTC.

The chain combines TRBV4-2 with TRBJ2-2; perhaps TRBD1 as D (5 bases). Germline V lookup: CDR1 LGHNA, CDR2 YNFKEQ. V lost 2 bases and J lost 5, with 12 bases in between. This CDR3 is 15 amino acids long. CDR3 nucleotides: TGTGCCAGCAGCCAAATGGCAGGGCAGACCGGGGAGCTGTTTTTT. Translating gives CASSQMAGQTGELFF.

V and J are TRBV6-1 and TRBJ2-2; 8 positions match TRBD2. Germline lookup yields CDR1 MNHNS and CDR2 SASEGT. With V trimmed by 2 bases and J by 3 bases, 11 bases remained unmatched. CDR3 size: 18 residues. The CDR3 sequence: CASSEIIAGGPDTGELFF. The CDR3 region has the DNA TGTGCCAGCAGTGAAATAATCGCGGGGGGCCCGGACACCGGGGAGCTGTTTTTT.

The chain joins TRBV29-1 to TRBJ1-1; TRBD1 might be the D (6 bases). CDR1 is SQVTM and CDR2 is ANQGSEA in the germline V gene. The CDR3 totals 13 residues. The V end was cut by 3 bases, the J end by 5 bases, with 13 bases between. As DNA, the CDR3 is TGCAGCGTTGAGGGGGCACCAGGGACTGAAGCTTTCTTT. Translated, it gives CSVEGAPGTEAFF.

In its sample, this clone was seen a few times. The chain links TRBV9 to TRBJ2-2; D perhaps matches TRBD2 (6 bases). The CDR3 covers 17 residues. CDR1 and CDR2 (germline): SGDLS, YYNGEE. With 2 bases removed from V and 6 bases from J, the gap between germline ends came to 20 bases. CDR3 sequence: CASSVEQGGGAAGELFF. CDR3 DNA: TGTGCCAGCAGCGTCGAACAAGGCGGAGGGGCAGCCGGGGAGCTGTTTTTT.

This clone showed up just a few times. The rearrangement uses TRBV7-9 and TRBJ2-2, with 9 bases aligning to TRBD2. Germline-derived CDR1 and CDR2 are SEHNR and FQNEAQ (reference sequence). The CDR3 extends over 15 amino acids. The V and J ends lost 3 bases and 6 bases, in that order; junction bases with no gene match: 5. The CDR3 protein is CASSFLAGTSGELFF. The CDR3 coding sequence is TGTGCCAGCAGCTTTCTAGCGGGGACTTCCGGGGAGCTGTTTTTT.

The chain carries TRBV5-1 and TRBJ1-2; 8 bases line up with TRBD1. This CDR3 has 15 amino acids. Losses at the gene ends were 1 base for V and 4 bases for J; bases not matched to a gene: 6. Per the germline V gene, CDR1 is SGHRS and CDR2 is YFSETQ. CDR3 sequence reads: CASSLTSDRGYGYTF. The CDR3 DNA is TGCGCCAGCAGCTTGACCTCCGACAGGGGCTATGGCTACACCTTC.

Concerning this clone: A much larger clone lies one base from this, so it may be a read error. The same CDR3 is also encoded by other DNA sequences in this sample. V usage is TRBV7-9 and J usage is TRBJ2-5; 9 nucleotides align to TRBD1. The CDR3 is made up of 14 amino acids. In germline, CDR1 is SEHNR, CDR2 FQNEAQ (reference sequence). Trimming at V came to 5 bases and at J to 5 bases, leaving 6 bases not matched to a gene. CDR3 region: CASSEGQGRETQYF. In DNA, the CDR3 is TGTGCCAGCAGCGAAGGACAGGGGCGGGAGACCCAGTACTTC.

There are a few counts of this clone. This chain joins TRBV7-8 and TRBJ2-7; 9 bases match TRBD1. V shed 2 bases, J shed 4 bases, and the junction held 6 bases outside the gene matches. The CDR3 runs 15 residues. Germline values: CDR1 SGHVS, CDR2 FQNEAQ. CDR3 loop: CASSLRHRGPYEQYF. The CDR3 nucleotides are TGTGCCAGCAGCTTACGACACAGGGGGCCATACGAGCAGTACTTC.

There are many counts of this clone. The V and J genes are TRBV18 and TRBJ2-1; D possibly uses TRBD1 or TRBD2 (6 bases each). This CDR3 contains 16 residues. Germline V gene data show CDR1 as KGHSH and CDR2 as LQKENI. The germline V and J ends were trimmed by 2 bases and 5 bases, with 16 bases remaining between them. CDR3 coding DNA: TGTGCCAGCTCACCAATTTCGGGGGCTTCTAACAATGAGCAGTTCTTC. This codes for CASSPISGASNNEQFF. Based on the CDR3 plus reference TRBV18 and TRBJ2-1, the full variable domain is NAGVMQNPRHLVRRRGQEARLRCSPMKGHSHVYWYRQLPEEGLKFMVYLQKENIIDESGMPKERFSAEFPKEGPSILRIQQVVRGDSAAYFCASSPISGASNNEQFFGPGTRLTVL.